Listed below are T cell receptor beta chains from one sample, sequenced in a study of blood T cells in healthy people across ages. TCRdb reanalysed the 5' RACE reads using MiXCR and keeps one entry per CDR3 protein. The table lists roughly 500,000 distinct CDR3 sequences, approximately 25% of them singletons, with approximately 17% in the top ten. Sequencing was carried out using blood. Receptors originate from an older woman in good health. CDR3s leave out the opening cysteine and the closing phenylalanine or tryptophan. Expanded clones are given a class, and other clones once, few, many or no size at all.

SAQNTQGIRSYGYT	TRBJ1-2	TRBV20-1	-
SVEQGRNTEAF	TRBJ1-1	TRBV29-1	few
ASSPGRSGANVLT	TRBJ2-6	TRBV5-1	-
ASSQEWWVQETLY	TRBJ2-5	TRBV4-3	-
ASSLGFDSHGGYT	TRBJ1-2	TRBV5-1	-
SVVVSTDTQY	TRBJ2-3	TRBV29-1	-
SARGAGGFDSPLH	TRBJ1-6	TRBV20-1	-
ASSLIGVRYGYT	TRBJ1-2	TRBV12-3/TRBV12-4	-
ASSSSRYEQY	TRBJ2-7	TRBV7-2	-
ASGDRETYEQY	TRBJ2-7	TRBV6-1	few
ASSLNVQGANTGELF	TRBJ2-2	TRBV5-1	few
ASSSSPGSGGAGEQF	-	TRBV5-1	few
ASSSPQRGETQY	TRBJ2-5	TRBV5-1	-
ASGGSVAGGRETQY	TRBJ2-5	TRBV6-1	few
ASSQGVRGGEVETQY	TRBJ2-5	TRBV4-3	-
ASSQEAPGPLEGETQY	-	TRBV3-1	-
ASSSGTSAYNEQF	TRBJ2-1	TRBV7-3	-
ASSLYSGGDQPQH	TRBJ1-5	TRBV7-9	-
ASSVSPGEGETQY	TRBJ2-5	TRBV9	-
ASSLVLNYGYT	TRBJ1-2	TRBV7-2	-
ASSIKTGLGEQF	TRBJ2-1	TRBV19	few
SVDRLASHTQY	TRBJ2-3	TRBV29-1	few